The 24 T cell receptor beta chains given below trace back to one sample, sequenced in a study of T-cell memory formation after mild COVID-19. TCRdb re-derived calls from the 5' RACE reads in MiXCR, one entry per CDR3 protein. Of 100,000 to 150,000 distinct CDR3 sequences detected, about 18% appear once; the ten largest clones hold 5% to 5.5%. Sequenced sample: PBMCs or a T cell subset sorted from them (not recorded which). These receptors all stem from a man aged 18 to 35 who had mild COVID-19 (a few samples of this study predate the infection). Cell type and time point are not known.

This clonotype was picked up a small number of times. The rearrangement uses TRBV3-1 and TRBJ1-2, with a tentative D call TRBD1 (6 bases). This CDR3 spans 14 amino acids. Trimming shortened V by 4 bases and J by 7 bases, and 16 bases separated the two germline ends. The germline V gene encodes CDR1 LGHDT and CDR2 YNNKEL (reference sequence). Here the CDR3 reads CASSPRGAISGYTF. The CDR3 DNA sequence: TGTGCCAGCAGCCCCCGGGGGGCGATTAGTGGCTACACCTTC.

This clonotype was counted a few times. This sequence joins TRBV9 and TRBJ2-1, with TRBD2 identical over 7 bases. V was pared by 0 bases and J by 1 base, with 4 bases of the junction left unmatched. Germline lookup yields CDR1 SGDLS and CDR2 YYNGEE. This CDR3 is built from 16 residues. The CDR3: CASSVGPGGSYNEQFF. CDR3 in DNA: TGTGCCAGCAGCGTAGGGCCCGGGGGGTCCTACAATGAGCAGTTCTTC.

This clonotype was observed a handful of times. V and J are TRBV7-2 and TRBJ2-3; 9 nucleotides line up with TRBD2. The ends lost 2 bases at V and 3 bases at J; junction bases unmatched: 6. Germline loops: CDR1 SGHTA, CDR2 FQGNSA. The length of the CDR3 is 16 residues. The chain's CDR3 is CASSLQASGATDTQYF. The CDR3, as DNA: TGTGCCAGCAGCTTACAGGCTAGCGGGGCGACAGATACGCAGTATTTT.

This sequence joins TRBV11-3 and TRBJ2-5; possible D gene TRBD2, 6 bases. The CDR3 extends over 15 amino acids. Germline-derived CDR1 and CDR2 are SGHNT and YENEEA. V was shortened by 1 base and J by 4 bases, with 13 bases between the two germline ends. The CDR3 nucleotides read TGTGCCAGCAGCTTAGGTTATGGCGGGGCAGAGACCCAGTACTTC. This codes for CASSLGYGGAETQYF.

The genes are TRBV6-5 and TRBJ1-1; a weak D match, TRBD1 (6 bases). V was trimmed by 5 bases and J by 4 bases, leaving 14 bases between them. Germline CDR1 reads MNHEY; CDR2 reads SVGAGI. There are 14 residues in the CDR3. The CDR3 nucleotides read TGTGCCAGCAGTGTAACAGGGTTCGGCACTGAAGCTTTCTTT. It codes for CASSVTGFGTEAFF.

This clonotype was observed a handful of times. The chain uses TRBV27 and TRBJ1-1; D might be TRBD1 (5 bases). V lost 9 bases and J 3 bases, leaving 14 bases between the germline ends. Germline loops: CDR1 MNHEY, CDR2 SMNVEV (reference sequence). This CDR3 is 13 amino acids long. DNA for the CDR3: TGTGCCAGTAGAGGGACTGACGACACTGAAGCTTTCTTT. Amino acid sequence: CASRGTDDTEAFF.

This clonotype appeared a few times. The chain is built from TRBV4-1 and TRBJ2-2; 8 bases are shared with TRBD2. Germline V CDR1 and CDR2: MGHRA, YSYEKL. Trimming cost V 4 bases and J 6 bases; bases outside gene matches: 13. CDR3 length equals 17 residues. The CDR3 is CASSPTGLAGYAGELFF. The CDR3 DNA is TGCGCCAGCAGCCCTACCGGACTAGCTGGGTACGCCGGGGAGCTGTTTTTT.

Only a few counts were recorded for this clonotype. For the CDR3, the DNA is TGTGCCATCGGGATCGGGGGGAACGAGACCCAGTACTTC. Its translation is CAIGIGGNETQYF. The chain carries TRBV7-9 and TRBJ2-5; TRBD2 agrees at 7 bases. CDR1 and CDR2 from the germline V gene are SEHNR and FQNEAQ (reference sequence). The CDR3 extends over 13 amino acids. V trimming: 10 bases; J trimming: 5 bases; junction bases outside the gene matches: 10.

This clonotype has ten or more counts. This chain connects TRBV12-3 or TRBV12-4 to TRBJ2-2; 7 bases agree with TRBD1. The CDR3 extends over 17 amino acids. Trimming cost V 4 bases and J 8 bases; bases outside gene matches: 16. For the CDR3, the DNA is TGTGCCAGCAGTTCCCCGTGGGGACAGCCGTCGGCAGGGGAGCTGTTTTTT. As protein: CASSSPWGQPSAGELFF.

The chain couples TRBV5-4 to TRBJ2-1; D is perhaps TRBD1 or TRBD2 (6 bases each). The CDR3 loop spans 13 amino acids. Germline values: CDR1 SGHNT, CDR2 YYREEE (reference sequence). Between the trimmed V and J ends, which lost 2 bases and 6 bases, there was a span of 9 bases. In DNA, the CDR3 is TGTGCCAGCAGCTTAGGGGGGCCCAATGAGCAGTTCTTC. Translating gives CASSLGGPNEQFF.

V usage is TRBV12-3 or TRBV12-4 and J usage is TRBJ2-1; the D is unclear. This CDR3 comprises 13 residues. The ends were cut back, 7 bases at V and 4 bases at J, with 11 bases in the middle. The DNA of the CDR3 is TGTGCCAGCACCCTCCTTGGGTACAATGAGCAGTTCTTC. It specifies CASTLLGYNEQFF.

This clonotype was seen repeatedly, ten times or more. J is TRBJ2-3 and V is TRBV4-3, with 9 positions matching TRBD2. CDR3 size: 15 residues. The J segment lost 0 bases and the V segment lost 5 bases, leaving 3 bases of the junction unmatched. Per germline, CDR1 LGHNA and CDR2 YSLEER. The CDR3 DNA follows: TGCGCCAGCAGCGTCAGCGGGGGGAGCACAGATACGCAGTATTTT. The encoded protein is CASSVSGGSTDTQYF.

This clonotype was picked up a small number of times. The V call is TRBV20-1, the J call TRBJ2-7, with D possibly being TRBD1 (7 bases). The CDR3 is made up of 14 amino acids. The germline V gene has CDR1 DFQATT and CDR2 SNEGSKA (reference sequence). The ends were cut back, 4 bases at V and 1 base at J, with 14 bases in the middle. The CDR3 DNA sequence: TGCAGTGCTAAAGGCAGGGGGGAGTCCTACGAGCAGTACTTC. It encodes CSAKGRGESYEQYF.

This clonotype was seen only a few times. This chain's CDR3 is CATTRGLASNEQFF. DNA of the CDR3: TGTGCCACGACCCGGGGACTAGCATCCAATGAGCAGTTCTTC. The chain carries TRBV7-9 and TRBJ2-1, with TRBD2 identical over 9 bases. Trimming cost V 10 bases and J 6 bases; bases outside gene matches: 10. The CDR3 consists of 14 residues. In germline, CDR1 is SEHNR, CDR2 FQNEAQ (reference sequence).

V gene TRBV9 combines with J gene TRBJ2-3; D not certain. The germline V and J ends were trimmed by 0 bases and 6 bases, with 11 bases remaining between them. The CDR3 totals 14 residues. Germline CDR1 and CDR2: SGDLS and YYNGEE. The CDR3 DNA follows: TGTGCCAGCAGCGTAGACGCTGTATCTGATACGCAGTATTTT. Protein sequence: CASSVDAVSDTQYF.

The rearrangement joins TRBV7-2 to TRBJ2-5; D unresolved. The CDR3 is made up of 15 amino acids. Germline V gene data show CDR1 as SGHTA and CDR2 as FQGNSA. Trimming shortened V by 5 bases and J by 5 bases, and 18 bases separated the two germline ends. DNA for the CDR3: TGTGCCAGCAGCCCAGTTGCACGATACCTGGAGACCCAGTACTTC. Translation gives CASSPVARYLETQYF.

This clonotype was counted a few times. The CDR3 DNA is TGTGCCAGCAGTGAACGTGACAGGGTGGGCGAGCAGTACTTC. It yields the protein CASSERDRVGEQYF. This rearrangement joins TRBV6-1 to TRBJ2-7, with TRBD1 matching over 7 bases. After removal of 2 bases from V and 6 bases from J, the junction contained 7 bases not matched to a gene. CDR1 is MNHNS and CDR2 is SASEGT in the germline V gene. This CDR3 spans 14 amino acids.

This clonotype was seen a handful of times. The CDR3 region is CASTFSKFTDTQYF. The CDR3 nucleotides are TGTGCCAGCACCTTCTCTAAGTTCACAGATACGCAGTATTTT. The genes are TRBV6-5 and TRBJ2-3; D call uncertain. V was clipped by 7 bases and J by 2 bases, with 13 bases between them. The CDR3 contains 14 residues. The germline V gene encodes CDR1 MNHEY and CDR2 SVGAGI.

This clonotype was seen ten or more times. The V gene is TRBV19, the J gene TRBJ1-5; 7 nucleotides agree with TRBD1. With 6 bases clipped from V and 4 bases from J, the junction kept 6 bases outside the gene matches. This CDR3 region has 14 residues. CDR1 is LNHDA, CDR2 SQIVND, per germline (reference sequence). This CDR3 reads CASSPGGRNQPQHF. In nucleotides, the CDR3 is TGTGCCAGTAGCCCAGGGGGAAGAAATCAGCCCCAGCATTTT. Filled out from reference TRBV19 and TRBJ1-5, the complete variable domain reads DGGITQSPKYLFRKEGQNVTLSCEQNLNHDAMYWYRQDPGQGLRLIYYSQIVNDFQKGDIAEGYSVSREKKESFPLTVTSAQKNPTAFYLCASSPGGRNQPQHFGDGTRLSIL.

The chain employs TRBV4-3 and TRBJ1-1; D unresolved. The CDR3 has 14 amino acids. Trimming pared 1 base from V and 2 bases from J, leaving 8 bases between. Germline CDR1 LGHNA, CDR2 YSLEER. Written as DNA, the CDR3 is TGCGCCAGCAGCCAAGGGAGGGAAAACACTGAAGCTTTCTTT. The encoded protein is CASSQGRENTEAFF.

DNA of the CDR3: TGTGCCAGCGGCGGGGGGCTCACAGATACGCAGTATTTT. Translated, it gives CASGGGLTDTQYF. The chain has TRBV12-3 or TRBV12-4 and TRBJ2-3, with 8 bases fitting TRBD2. This CDR3 comprises 13 residues. Trimming removed 8 bases from V and 2 bases from J; junction bases left unmatched: 3.

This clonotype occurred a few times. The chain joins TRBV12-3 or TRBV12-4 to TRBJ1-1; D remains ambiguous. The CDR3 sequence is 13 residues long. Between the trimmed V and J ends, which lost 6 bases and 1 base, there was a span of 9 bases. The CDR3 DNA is TGTGCCAGCAGGCGACGGGAGAACACTGAAGCTTTCTTT. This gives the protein CASRRRENTEAFF.

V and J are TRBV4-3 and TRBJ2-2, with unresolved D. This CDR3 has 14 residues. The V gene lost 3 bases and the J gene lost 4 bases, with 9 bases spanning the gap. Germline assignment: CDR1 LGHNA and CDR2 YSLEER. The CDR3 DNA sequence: TGCGCCAGCAGCCAGGACGGTTTCACCGGGGAGCTGTTTTTT. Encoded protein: CASSQDGFTGELFF.

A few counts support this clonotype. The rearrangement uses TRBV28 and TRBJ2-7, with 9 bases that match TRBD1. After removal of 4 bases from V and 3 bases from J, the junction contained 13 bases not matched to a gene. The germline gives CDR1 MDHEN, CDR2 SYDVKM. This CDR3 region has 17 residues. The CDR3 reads CASSWWRLRDRDYEQYV. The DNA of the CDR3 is TGTGCCAGCAGTTGGTGGAGACTCCGGGACAGGGACTACGAGCAGTACGTC.